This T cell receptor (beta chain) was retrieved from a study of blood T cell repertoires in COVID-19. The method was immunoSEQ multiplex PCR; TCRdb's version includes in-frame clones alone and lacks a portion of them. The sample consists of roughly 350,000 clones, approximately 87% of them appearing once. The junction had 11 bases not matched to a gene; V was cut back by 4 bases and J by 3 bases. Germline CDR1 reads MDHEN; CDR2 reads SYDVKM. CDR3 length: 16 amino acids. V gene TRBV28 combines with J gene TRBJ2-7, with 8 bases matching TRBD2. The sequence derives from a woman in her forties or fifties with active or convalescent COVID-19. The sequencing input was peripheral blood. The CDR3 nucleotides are TGTGCCAGCAGTTCCCACCAGCGGGAGTGGGGCTACGAGCAGTACTTC. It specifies CASSSHQREWGYEQYF.